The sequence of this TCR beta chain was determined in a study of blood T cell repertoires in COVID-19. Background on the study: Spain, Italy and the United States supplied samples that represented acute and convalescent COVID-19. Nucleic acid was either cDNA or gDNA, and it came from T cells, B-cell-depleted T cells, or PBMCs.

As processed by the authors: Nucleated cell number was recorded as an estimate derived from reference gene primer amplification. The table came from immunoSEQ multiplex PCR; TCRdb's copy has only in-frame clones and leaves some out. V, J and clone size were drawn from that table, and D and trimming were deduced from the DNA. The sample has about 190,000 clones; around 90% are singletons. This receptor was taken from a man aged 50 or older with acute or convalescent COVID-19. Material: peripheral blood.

The CDR3 DNA follows: TGTGCCAGCAGTGAAGAGAGTAGCGGGGGCCAAGAGACCCAGTACTTC. This encodes CASSEESSGGQETQYF. The chain couples TRBV11-2 to TRBJ2-5; 9 positions agree with TRBD2. The CDR3 has 16 amino acids. Germline V CDR1 and CDR2: SGHAT, FQNNGV. V gave up 6 bases and J gave up 1 base; unmatched junction bases: 9.